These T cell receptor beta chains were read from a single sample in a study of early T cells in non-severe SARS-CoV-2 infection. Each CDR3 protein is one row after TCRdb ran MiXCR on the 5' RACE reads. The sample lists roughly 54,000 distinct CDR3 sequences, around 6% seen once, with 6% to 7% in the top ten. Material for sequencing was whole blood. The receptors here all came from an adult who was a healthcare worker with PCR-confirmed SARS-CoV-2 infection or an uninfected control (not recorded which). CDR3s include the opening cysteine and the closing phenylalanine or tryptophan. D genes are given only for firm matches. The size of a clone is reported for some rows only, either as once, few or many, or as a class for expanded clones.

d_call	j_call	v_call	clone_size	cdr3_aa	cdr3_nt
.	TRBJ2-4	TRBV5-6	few	CASSSAGANIQYF	TGTGCCAGCAGCTCGGCAGGGGCGAACATTCAGTACTTC
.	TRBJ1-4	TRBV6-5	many	CASKSMAAGLGKLFF	TGTGCCAGCAAGTCAATGGCGGCAGGGCTAGGAAAACTGTTTTTT
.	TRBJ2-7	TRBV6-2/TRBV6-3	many	CASRTRQASSYEQYF	TGTGCCAGCAGGACTCGACAGGCCTCCTCCTACGAGCAGTACTTC
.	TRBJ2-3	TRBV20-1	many	CSARDPGGASTDTQYF	TGCAGTGCTAGAGACCCAGGGGGGGCTAGCACAGATACGCAGTATTTT
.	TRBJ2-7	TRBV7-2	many	CASSLAGGGIVYEQYF	TGTGCCAGCAGCTTAGCGGGTGGGGGAATTGTCTACGAGCAGTACTTC
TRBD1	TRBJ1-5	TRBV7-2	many	CASSATGAVSQPQHF	TGTGCCAGCAGCGCCACAGGGGCCGTCAGTCAGCCCCAGCATTTT
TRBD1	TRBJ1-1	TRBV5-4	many	CASSSGQGTNTEAFF	TGTGCCAGCAGCTCTGGACAGGGGACGAACACTGAAGCTTTCTTT
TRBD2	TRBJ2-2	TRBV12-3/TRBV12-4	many	CASSSSGFSTGELFF	TGTGCCAGCAGTTCTAGCGGGTTCTCCACCGGGGAGCTGTTTTTT
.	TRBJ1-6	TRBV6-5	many	CASRVGSGGSYNSPLHF	TGTGCCAGCAGGGTTGGGAGTGGGGGCTCCTATAATTCACCCCTCCACTTT
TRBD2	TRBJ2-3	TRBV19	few	CASSPTAGGYTDTQYF	TGTGCCAGTAGTCCCACAGCGGGGGGGTACACAGATACGCAGTATTTT
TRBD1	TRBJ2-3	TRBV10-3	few	CAISIDRVMDTQYF	TGTGCCATCAGTATTGACAGGGTTATGGATACGCAGTATTTT
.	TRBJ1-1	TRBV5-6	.	CASSNPQGLVTEAFF	TGTGCCAGCAGCAACCCCCAGGGATTAGTGACTGAAGCTTTCTTT
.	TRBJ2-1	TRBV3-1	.	CASSQDAVFQQFF	TGTGCCAGCAGCCAAGATGCGGTATTCCAGCAGTTCTTC
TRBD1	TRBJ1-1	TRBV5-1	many	CASREQGDNTEAFF	TGCGCCAGCAGGGAACAGGGGGACAACACTGAAGCTTTCTTT
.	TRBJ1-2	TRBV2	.	CASTGTTDIRNYGYTF	TGTGCCAGCACTGGGACAACCGACATTAGAAACTATGGCTACACCTTC
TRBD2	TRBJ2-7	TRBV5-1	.	CASSTGTSGDEQYF	TGCGCCAGCAGCACTGGGACTAGCGGGGACGAGCAGTACTTC
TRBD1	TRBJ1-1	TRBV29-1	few	CSVATGLNTEAFF	TGCAGCGTCGCGACAGGGTTGAACACTGAAGCTTTCTTT
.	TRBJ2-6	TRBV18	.	CASSPVGTGANVLTF	TGTGCCAGCTCACCGGTCGGGACCGGGGCCAACGTCCTGACTTTC
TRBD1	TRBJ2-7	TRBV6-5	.	CASSYTGTGLYEQYF	TGTGCCAGCAGTTACACCGGGACAGGGCTCTACGAGCAGTACTTC
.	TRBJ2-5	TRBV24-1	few	CATSDWDNLSGGNQETQYF	TGTGCCACCAGTGACTGGGACAATTTGAGCGGTGGAAACCAAGAGACCCAGTACTTC
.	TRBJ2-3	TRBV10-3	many	CAIAPASQGTDTQYF	TGTGCCATCGCCCCAGCCTCGCAGGGGACAGATACGCAGTATTTT
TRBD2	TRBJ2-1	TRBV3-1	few	CASSRLAGGYNEQFF	TGTGCCAGCAGCAGACTAGCGGGAGGTTACAATGAGCAGTTCTTC
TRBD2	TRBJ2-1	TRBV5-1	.	CASSLSPSGSFERYRQFF	TGCGCCAGCAGCTTGTCCCCTAGCGGGAGTTTCGAACGGTATCGGCAGTTCTTC
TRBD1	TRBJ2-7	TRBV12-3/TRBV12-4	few	CASKLTGGSYEQYF	TGTGCCAGCAAACTGACAGGGGGCTCCTACGAGCAGTACTTC
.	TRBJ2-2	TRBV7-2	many	CASSGGATGELFF	TGTGCCAGCAGCGGGGGGGCCACCGGGGAGCTGTTTTTT
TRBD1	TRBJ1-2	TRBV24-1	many	CATSGGDRGENYGYTF	TGTGCCACCAGTGGCGGGGACAGGGGGGAGAACTATGGCTACACCTTC
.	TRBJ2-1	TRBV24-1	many	CATSSASARNEQFF	TGTGCCACCAGTTCCGCTAGTGCACGCAATGAGCAGTTCTTC
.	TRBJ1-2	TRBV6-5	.	CASSPGYWHYGYTF	TGTGCCAGCAGCCCAGGCTATTGGCACTATGGCTACACCTTC
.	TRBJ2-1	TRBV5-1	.	CASSSARFSMNNEQFF	TGCGCCAGCAGCTCCGCTAGGTTTTCGATGAACAATGAGCAGTTCTTC
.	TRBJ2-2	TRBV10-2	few	CASGGAGLNTGELFF	TGCGCCAGCGGGGGTGCGGGATTGAACACCGGGGAGCTGTTTTTT
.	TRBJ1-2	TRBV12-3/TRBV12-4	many	CASSPPRTGGYTF	TGTGCCAGCAGCCCTCCCCGGACTGGTGGCTACACCTTC